This T cell receptor (beta chain) appears in the sequencing data of a study of blood T cell repertoires in COVID-19. Whole-study context: Sample material is recorded as cDNA or gDNA derived from T cells, B-cell-depleted T cells, or PBMCs.

This clone was recorded a few times. As processed by the authors: How many nucleated cells were present was estimated from reference gene primer amplification. Sequencing used immunoSEQ multiplex PCR; TCRdb keeps in-frame clones, though not all of them. V, J and clone size are taken as reported in that table, and D and trimming were inferred from the DNA itself. The table lists 150,000 to 200,000 clones, 70% to 85% of them singletons. Per germline, CDR1 KGHDR and CDR2 SFDVKD. The germline V and J ends were trimmed by 4 bases and 10 bases, with 16 bases remaining between them. This CDR3 has 14 residues.

Specimen: peripheral blood. The chain recombines TRBV24-1 with TRBJ2-1; D is ambiguous. This sequence originates from a woman older than 75 with acute or convalescent COVID-19. The CDR3 region has the DNA TGTGCCACCAGTGACCCCGAGTCCGTCGGGGAGCAGTTCTTC. This encodes CATSDPESVGEQFF.